Described below is a single TCR beta chain sequence and its context. This sample is drawn from a study of blood T cell repertoires in COVID-19. The wider study: The study drew acute and convalescent COVID-19 samples from the United States, Italy and Spain. PBMCs, B-cell-depleted T cells, or T cells provided the cDNA or gDNA that made up the material.

A Seattle source enrolled patients during active infection and followed them longitudinally. Trimming took 3 bases from V and 3 from J, leaving 7 bases between them. The germline gives CDR1 LNHDA, CDR2 SQIVND (reference sequence). The CDR3 runs 13 residues. In the study's own analysis: Reference gene primer amplification yielded estimated nucleated cell counts. Libraries were prepared by immunoSEQ multiplex PCR; TCRdb keeps only in-frame clonotypes and omits some of them. The V and J calls and the clone size are those of that table, but D and trimming were determined from the DNA. Among approximately 180,000 clones listed, roughly 83% were seen once.

The receptor was derived from a middle-aged woman with COVID-19, enrolled during active disease. The chain uses TRBV19 and TRBJ2-3; perhaps TRBD1 as D (6 bases). Sequencing used peripheral blood. As DNA, the CDR3 is TGTGCCAGTAGTATTCAGGGGACAGATACGCAGTATTTT. This gives the protein CASSIQGTDTQYF.